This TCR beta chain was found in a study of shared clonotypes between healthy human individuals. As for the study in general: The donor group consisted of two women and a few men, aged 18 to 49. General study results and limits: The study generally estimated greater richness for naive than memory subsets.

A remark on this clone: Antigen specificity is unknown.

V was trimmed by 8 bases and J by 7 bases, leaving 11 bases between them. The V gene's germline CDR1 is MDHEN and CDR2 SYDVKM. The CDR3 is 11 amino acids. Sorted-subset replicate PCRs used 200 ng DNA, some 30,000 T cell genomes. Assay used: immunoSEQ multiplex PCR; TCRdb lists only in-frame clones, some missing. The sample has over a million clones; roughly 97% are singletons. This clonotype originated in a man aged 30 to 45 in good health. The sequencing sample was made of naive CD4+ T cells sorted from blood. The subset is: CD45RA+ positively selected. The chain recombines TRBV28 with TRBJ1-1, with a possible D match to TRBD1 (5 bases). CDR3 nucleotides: TGTGCCAGCTGCGGGGCCCTTGAAGCTTTCTTT. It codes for CASCGALEAFF.